Below are 30 T cell receptor beta chains sequenced from a single sample in a study of blood T cell repertoires in COVID-19. Only in-frame clones appear in the TCRdb table, and some are missing; sequencing was by immunoSEQ multiplex PCR. The sample lists roughly 230,000 clones, roughly 85% seen once, with 5.1% in the top ten. Sequencing was done on a sample of peripheral blood. Receptors originate from a man aged 45 to 65 with COVID-19, enrolled during active disease.

J is TRBJ2-7 and V is TRBV7-8; no clear D gene. The CDR3 length is 14 residues. V was pared by 2 bases and J by 2 bases, with 10 bases between. The V gene's germline CDR1 is SGHVS and CDR2 FQNEAQ. Written as DNA, the CDR3 is TGTGCCAGCAGCTTAAACTCTTTTGCCTACGAGCAGTACTTC. Translation gives CASSLNSFAYEQYF.

The V gene is TRBV15, the J gene TRBJ1-4; D gene unclear. Between the trimmed V and J ends, which lost 7 bases and 10 bases, there was a span of 16 bases. CDR3 size: 13 residues. Germline V gives CDR1 LNHNV, CDR2 YYDKDF (reference sequence). DNA of the CDR3: TGTGCCACCAACGTGGGCGCTTCCGGAAAACTGTTTTTT. Translated: CATNVGASGKLFF.

The rearrangement joins TRBV16 to TRBJ1-1; D is ambiguous. This CDR3 is 14 amino acids long. V lost 4 bases, J lost 5 bases, and 14 bases lay in between. Germline V CDR1 and CDR2: KGHSY, FQNENV. The DNA for the CDR3 is TGTGCCAGCAGCCCCCGGGAGGGTGGGACTGAAGCTTTCTTT. Amino acid sequence: CASSPREGGTEAFF.

This chain joins TRBV14 and TRBJ1-1; D ambiguous. The CDR3 spans 16 residues. V was cut by 4 bases and J by 1 base, with 16 bases left in between. The germline gives CDR1 SGHDN, CDR2 FVKESK. The CDR3 coding sequence is TGTGCCAGCAGCCTCTACAAAGGCACGGGGAACACTGAAGCTTTCTTT. It translates to CASSLYKGTGNTEAFF.

DNA for the CDR3: TGTGCCAGCAGCTTACGGACTAGCGGGGCTTGGGAGCAGTACTTC. This codes for CASSLRTSGAWEQYF. The chain has TRBV5-6 and TRBJ2-7; TRBD2 matches at 12 bases. The germline V gene encodes CDR1 SGHDT and CDR2 YYEEEE. Trimming at V came to 2 bases and at J to 7 bases, leaving 7 bases not matched to a gene. The CDR3 extends over 15 amino acids.

The chain has TRBV24-1 and TRBJ2-1; 8 bases are shared with TRBD1. Germline V gene sequence: CDR1 KGHDR, CDR2 SFDVKD. The CDR3 length is 18 residues. Trimming removed 0 bases from V and 7 bases from J; junction bases left unmatched: 13. Here the CDR3 DNA reads TGTGCCACCAGTGATTTGACCAGCAGGGGACAGGATCGTAATGAGCAGTTCTTC. Translation gives CATSDLTSRGQDRNEQFF.

The V call is TRBV4-2, the J call TRBJ2-1; TRBD1 matches 7 bases. Losses at the gene ends were 0 bases for V and 3 bases for J; bases not matched to a gene: 5. Germline loops: CDR1 LGHNA, CDR2 YNFKEQ. The CDR3 length is 16 residues. CDR3 residues: CASSQDLRQGYNEQFF. The CDR3 DNA is TGTGCCAGCAGCCAAGATCTGAGACAGGGCTACAATGAGCAGTTCTTC.

This chain connects TRBV10-3 to TRBJ2-5; TRBD2 is a possible D gene (6 bases). The germline V gene encodes CDR1 ENHRY and CDR2 SYGVKD. The V end was cut by 6 bases, the J end by 3 bases, with 14 bases between. The CDR3 loop spans 14 amino acids. The CDR3 here is CAIRSHGSEETQYF. The DNA of the CDR3 is TGTGCCATCAGGAGCCACGGGAGTGAAGAGACCCAGTACTTC.

V gene TRBV12-3 or TRBV12-4 combines with J gene TRBJ2-7; D not certain. The CDR3 is made up of 13 amino acids. With 1 base removed from V and 0 bases from J, the gap between germline ends came to 4 bases. The CDR3 DNA reads as TGTGCCAGCAGTTTAGGGCCCTCCTACGAGCAGTACTTC. It translates to CASSLGPSYEQYF.

The chain combines TRBV11-2 with TRBJ1-2; D is perhaps TRBD1 (6 bases). CDR3 length: 12 residues. Germline CDR1 and CDR2: SGHAT and FQNNGV. V lost 5 bases, J lost 8 bases, and 12 bases lay in between. The CDR3 reads CASSAHRDGYTF. The CDR3 DNA reads as TGTGCCAGCAGCGCACACAGGGACGGCTACACCTTC.

The chain uses TRBV3-1 (or the pseudogene TRBV3-2) and TRBJ2-3; possibly TRBD1 for D (5 bases). Germline V gene sequence: CDR1 LGHDT, CDR2 YNNKEL (reference sequence). The CDR3 is 13 residues long. Trimming cost V 3 bases and J 4 bases, with 8 bases left between them. CDR3 DNA: TGTGCCAGCAGCCAGGGGCTCGCAGATACGCAGTATTTT. Translating it yields CASSQGLADTQYF.

The rearrangement joins TRBV6-5 to TRBJ1-1, with 7 positions matching TRBD1. With V trimmed by 6 bases and J by 4 bases, 5 bases remained unmatched. Germline CDR1 reads MNHEY; CDR2 reads SVGAGI. The CDR3 runs 13 residues. The CDR3 spells CASRTDRVTEAFF. In nucleotides, the CDR3 is TGTGCCAGCAGGACTGACAGGGTCACTGAAGCTTTCTTT.

This chain joins TRBV7-8 and TRBJ1-2, with D tentatively TRBD1 (6 bases). The CDR3 is 15 amino acids. Germline assignment: CDR1 SGHVS and CDR2 FQNEAQ. V shed 5 bases and J shed 0 bases, with 13 bases lying between them. The CDR3 bases are TGTGCCAGCAGCAGTTCGACAGGATCTAACTATGGCTACACCTTC. It encodes CASSSSTGSNYGYTF.

The V gene is TRBV27, the J gene TRBJ1-1; 7 bases match TRBD1. Trimming took 0 bases from V and 8 from J; bases not matched to a gene: 3. Germline CDR1 is MNHEY and CDR2 is SMNVEV (reference sequence). The CDR3 loop spans 13 amino acids. The CDR3: CASSLSGQKEAFF. The CDR3 nucleotides are TGTGCCAGCAGTTTATCGGGACAGAAAGAAGCTTTCTTT.

The V call is TRBV27, the J call TRBJ2-1; 9 bases fit TRBD2. Germline assignment: CDR1 MNHEY and CDR2 SMNVEV (reference sequence). The CDR3 runs to 15 residues. V lost 6 bases to trimming and J lost 4 bases; unmatched junction nucleotides: 7. CDR3 DNA: TGTGCCAGCAGCTTAAGCGGGGGGAGTTACAATGAGCAGTTCTTC. Protein: CASSLSGGSYNEQFF.

The chain recombines TRBV11-3 with TRBJ2-5; D perhaps matches TRBD1 (6 bases). Germline V gene lookup returns CDR1 SGHNT and CDR2 YENEEA. The CDR3 contains 13 residues. Deletions cut 7 bases from V and 0 bases from J, with 9 bases between. The CDR3 region has the DNA TGTGCCAGCAAACGGGACAACCAAGAGACCCAGTACTTC. Protein: CASKRDNQETQYF.

This chain links TRBV29-1 with TRBJ1-4; 7 bases are shared with TRBD1. The CDR3 consists of 15 residues. The trim removed 1 base at V and 7 bases at J, leaving 9 bases unmatched. The germline CDR1 and CDR2 sequences are SQVTM and ANQGSEA. In DNA, the CDR3 is TGCAGCGTTGAAGTTATTTGGACAGGAGGTGAAAAACTGTTTTTT. It is translated as CSVEVIWTGGEKLFF.

The rearrangement joins TRBV27 to TRBJ1-5; 8 bases are a match to TRBD1. The CDR3 consists of 12 residues. CDR1 and CDR2 from the germline V gene are MNHEY and SMNVEV (reference sequence). V gave up 11 bases and J gave up 11 bases; unmatched junction bases: 11. The chain's CDR3 is CAAGTGKGAQHF. CDR3 sequence (DNA): TGTGCCGCCGGGACAGGCAAAGGAGCCCAGCATTTT.

This chain joins TRBV4-2 and TRBJ2-7, with D unresolved. The length of the CDR3 is 15 residues. V lost 1 base, J lost 2 bases, and 12 bases lay in between. Per the germline V gene, CDR1 is LGHNA and CDR2 is YNFKEQ. CDR3 sequence reads: CASSQVQATTYEQYF. The CDR3 bases are TGTGCCAGCAGCCAAGTCCAAGCGACCACCTACGAGCAGTACTTC.

This chain joins TRBV6-5 and TRBJ2-7; unclear D gene. Germline CDR1 MNHEY, CDR2 SVGAGI. Trimming stripped 4 bases from V and 4 bases from J, with 5 bases between. The CDR3 contains 11 residues. The CDR3 coding sequence is TGTGCCAGCAGTTCTAATTACGAGCAGTACTTC. It codes for CASSSNYEQYF.

This CDR3 is CAWSRGSSGNTIYF. The CDR3 coding sequence is TGTGCCTGGAGCAGGGGGAGCTCTGGAAACACCATATATTTT. V gene TRBV30 combines with J gene TRBJ1-3, with 7 bases that match TRBD1. Trimming removed 3 bases from V and 0 bases from J; junction bases left unmatched: 2. Germline V CDR1 and CDR2: GTSNPN, SVGIG (reference sequence). The length of the CDR3 is 14 residues.

The V and J genes are TRBV5-4 and TRBJ2-7, with D perhaps matching TRBD2 (7 bases). The CDR3 spans 15 residues. V lost 4 bases, J lost 1 base, and 15 bases lay in between. Germline V gene data show CDR1 as SGHNT and CDR2 as YYREEE (reference sequence). CDR3 region: CASSTGGLGSYEQYF. CDR3 coding DNA: TGTGCCAGCAGCACCGGGGGGCTGGGTTCCTACGAGCAGTACTTC.

The chain carries TRBV18 and TRBJ1-5; TRBD1 might be the D (5 bases). The CDR3 sequence is 17 residues long. V lost 0 bases to trimming and J lost 0 bases, with 12 bases between them. Germline V CDR1 and CDR2: KGHSH, LQKENI. CDR3 bases: TGTGCCAGCTCACCACCTGGGGCGGATTATAGCAATCAGCCCCAGCATTTT. Amino acids: CASSPPGADYSNQPQHF.

This chain links TRBV6-5 with TRBJ2-5; 7 nucleotides align to TRBD2. Per germline, CDR1 MNHEY and CDR2 SVGAGI. Losses at the gene ends were 5 bases for V and 3 bases for J; bases not matched to a gene: 9. The CDR3 sequence is 15 residues long. The CDR3 sequence is CASSRTRTSEETQYF. In DNA, the CDR3 is TGTGCCAGCAGTAGGACCCGAACTAGCGAAGAGACCCAGTACTTC.

J is TRBJ2-1 and V is TRBV28; D is unresolved. Germline V CDR1 and CDR2: MDHEN, SYDVKM. V lost 7 bases to trimming and J lost 4 bases, with 5 bases between them. This CDR3 is 11 amino acids long. The DNA for the CDR3 is TGTGCCAGCACCGAGTACAATGAGCAGTTCTTC. This translates into CASTEYNEQFF.

This chain connects TRBV3-1 (or the pseudogene TRBV3-2) to TRBJ1-2, with D unclear. The CDR3 length is 14 residues. The germline V gene has CDR1 LGHDT and CDR2 YNNKEL (reference sequence). Trimming pared 7 bases from V and 10 bases from J, leaving 22 bases between. The CDR3 DNA follows: TGTGCCAGCACCCTTAGTGAGGTGGGTATGGACTACACCTTC. This gives the protein CASTLSEVGMDYTF.

The chain has TRBV15 and TRBJ2-2, with D unclear. Trimming pared 1 base from V and 6 bases from J, leaving 9 bases between. CDR1 is LNHNV and CDR2 is YYDKDF in the germline V gene (reference sequence). The CDR3 covers 14 residues. DNA for the CDR3: TGTGCCACCAGCAGAGGTGGAGTTTCCGGGGAGCTGTTTTTT. Residues: CATSRGGVSGELFF.

This clone was observed a few times. The chain has TRBV4-2 and TRBJ1-4; 7 bases agree with TRBD1. Germline lookup yields CDR1 LGHNA and CDR2 YNFKEQ. Trimming took 2 bases from V and 4 from J; bases not matched to a gene: 1. CDR3 length: 14 amino acids. The CDR3 DNA reads TGTGCCAGCAGCCAATACAGGGGTAATGAAAAACTGTTTTTT. Its protein is CASSQYRGNEKLFF.

V gene TRBV19 combines with J gene TRBJ2-5; D ambiguous. Germline assignment: CDR1 LNHDA and CDR2 SQIVND (reference sequence). The V end lost 4 bases, the J end lost 4 bases, and 10 bases lay between the germline ends. The CDR3 is made up of 13 amino acids. The CDR3 loop reads CASSSAVRETQYF. In DNA form, the CDR3 reads TGTGCCAGTAGTAGTGCGGTACGAGAGACCCAGTACTTC.

The V gene is TRBV7-9, the J gene TRBJ1-1, with 10 bases aligning to TRBD1. The junction had 1 base not matched to a gene; V was cut back by 3 bases and J by 3 bases. Germline V CDR1 and CDR2: SEHNR, FQNEAQ (reference sequence). CDR3 length equals 14 residues. The CDR3 sequence is CASSFGTGDTEAFF. CDR3 bases: TGTGCCAGCAGCTTCGGGACAGGGGACACTGAAGCTTTCTTT.